The next 5 T cell receptor beta chains were all read from a single sample in a study of patients and donors after allogeneic stem cell transplantation. Using its own MiXCR run on the RT-PCR reads, TCRdb lists one record per CDR3 protein. The repertoire holds 900,000 to 1,000,000 distinct CDR3 sequences, with approximately 18% as singletons. Sequenced input: blood, either unsorted or a sorted T cell fraction (not recorded which). These receptors were obtained from a human donor who was either an allogeneic HSCT recipient or a stem cell or donor lymphocyte infusion donor (not recorded which). It is not recorded whose cells these are; they may come from a transplant donor.

This clonotype was detected only a few times. V is TRBV30 and J is TRBJ2-4; maybe TRBD1 (5 bases). Germline lookup yields CDR1 GTSNPN and CDR2 SVGIG (reference sequence). This CDR3 contains 11 residues. V was shortened by 4 bases and J by 11 bases, with 12 bases between the two germline ends. The CDR3 sequence is CAWTGSGFQYF. In nucleotides, the CDR3 is TGTGCCTGGACAGGGTCAGGCTTTCAGTACTTC. The full variable domain, rest sourced from reference TRBV30 and TRBJ2-4, is SQTIHQWPATLVQPVGSPLSLECTVEGTSNPNLYWYRQAAGRGLQLLFYSVGIGQISSEVPQNLSASRPQDRQFILSSKKLLLSDSGFYLCAWTGSGFQYFGAGTRLSVL.

This clonotype was recorded at least ten times. The V and J genes are TRBV10-3 and TRBJ2-6; no clear D gene. Trimming left V 3 bases short and J 0 bases short, with 9 bases between. This CDR3 spans 16 amino acids. Germline assignment: CDR1 ENHRY and CDR2 SYGVKD. The CDR3 protein is CAISDWVNSGANVLTF. As DNA, the CDR3 is TGTGCCATCAGTGACTGGGTGAACTCTGGGGCCAACGTCCTGACTTTC.

The genes are TRBV20-1 and TRBJ2-7; D not resolved. This CDR3 has 13 residues. Trimming cost V 2 bases and J 3 bases, with 11 bases left between them. In germline, CDR1 is DFQATT, CDR2 SNEGSKA (reference sequence). The CDR3 nucleotides read TGCAGTGCTAGACCGACTTCAAACTACGAGCAGTACTTC. It specifies CSARPTSNYEQYF.

This clonotype has just a few counts. As DNA, the CDR3 is TGTGCCAGTAGTTCCCGAACGGACTCCTACCCCACTGAAGCTTTCTTT. Protein product: CASSSRTDSYPTEAFF. V usage is TRBV19 and J usage is TRBJ1-1; D remains unclear. Germline CDR1 LNHDA, CDR2 SQIVND (reference sequence). Trimming removed 5 bases at V and 4 bases at J, with 20 bases between. There are 16 residues in the CDR3.

V usage is TRBV29-1 and J usage is TRBJ2-1; D gene ambiguous. The V gene's germline CDR1 is SQVTM and CDR2 ANQGSEA. CDR3 length: 14 residues. The ends were cut back, 1 base at V and 8 bases at J, with 15 bases in the middle. This chain's CDR3 is CSVEGRNRIDEQFF. The CDR3 DNA is TGCAGCGTTGAAGGGCGGAACCGTATCGATGAGCAGTTCTTC.